This T cell receptor beta chain was captured in a study of blood T cell repertoires in COVID-19. The wider study: There were acute and convalescent COVID-19 samples, and they came from the United States, Italy and Spain. The cDNA or gDNA used as material had been derived from T cells, B-cell-depleted T cells, or PBMCs.

The CDR3 spans 14 residues. J was trimmed by 4 bases and V by 3 bases; bases with no gene match: 4. The germline CDR1 and CDR2 sequences are SQVTM and ANQGSEA. Original handling: How many nucleated cells were present was estimated from reference gene primer amplification. TCRdb keeps only in-frame clones here, not all; method: immunoSEQ multiplex PCR. The V and J calls and clone size come from that table; D and trimming were worked out from the DNA. The sample yields about 210,000 clones, approximately 91% seen once. V gene TRBV29-1 combines with J gene TRBJ2-1, with 9 bases aligning to TRBD2. Material for sequencing was peripheral blood. This sequence was found in a man aged 40-55 years with acute or convalescent COVID-19. DNA of the CDR3: TGCAGCGTTGAGCGGGAGGGCCCGTACAATGAGCAGTTCTTC. Its protein is CSVEREGPYNEQFF.